This TCR beta chain was identified during a study of cytomegalovirus exposure and HLA in healthy donors. The study's findings and limits: The analysis excluded some indistinguishable V segments, including TRBV6-2 and TRBV6-3. Later analysis suggested most CMV-associated TCR beta chains were HLA-restricted. Likely technical artifact: a cluster of highly shared sequence variants.

The length of the CDR3 is 11 residues. Between the trimmed V and J ends, which lost 7 bases and 4 bases, there was a span of 7 bases. Germline V gives CDR1 MDHEN, CDR2 SYDVKM. About this clone itself: Antigen unknown.

A multiplex PCR was run with 60 Vbeta primers and 13 Jbeta primers. The assay was immunoSEQ multiplex PCR, and TCRdb's table has in-frame clones only and misses some. Of some 200,000 clones detected, 62% appear once; the ten largest clones hold around 3%. The chain combines TRBV28 with TRBJ1-1, with no clear D. Sequenced input: PBMCs. The TCR sequence derives from a man aged 40-55 years in good health and CMV-seronegative. CDR3 DNA sequence: TGTGCCAGCATCCGGGGCACTGAAGCTTTCTTT. Its translation is CASIRGTEAFF.